Listed below are T cell receptor beta chains from one sample, sequenced in a study of shared clonotypes between healthy human individuals. The protocol was immunoSEQ multiplex PCR, while the TCRdb copy is restricted to in-frame clones and leaves out a portion. Among about 680,000 clones listed, approximately 79% were seen once. The source material was memory CD4+ T cells sorted from blood. The receptor set was obtained from a woman aged 25 to 39 in good health. Both conserved end residues are part of each CDR3. A D gene is named only where the DNA matches it firmly. Clone size appears in some rows only: once, few, many, or a class for an expanded clone.

j_call clone_size d_call v_call cdr3_aa cdr3_nt
TRBJ1-1 few NA TRBV7-2 CASSRRVLSGTEAFF TGTGCCAGCAGCCGACGGGTGCTTTCTGGGACTGAAGCTTTCTTT
TRBJ1-1 NA TRBD1 TRBV6-5 CASSPQGAHNTEAFF TGTGCCAGCAGTCCACAGGGGGCTCATAACACTGAAGCTTTCTTT
TRBJ2-5 NA NA TRBV4-1 CASSLTPAGNQETQYF TGCGCCAGCAGCCTTACCCCGGCGGGAAACCAAGAGACCCAGTACTTC
TRBJ1-1 NA NA TRBV28 CASSLPGLGPNTEAFF TGTGCCAGCAGTCTCCCAGGGTTGGGGCCGAACACTGAAGCTTTCTTT
TRBJ1-5 NA TRBD1 TRBV7-2 CASSWDRDQPQHF TGTGCCAGCAGTTGGGACAGGGATCAGCCCCAGCATTTT
TRBJ2-3 NA TRBD2 TRBV4-1 CASSQTRRLAATSTDTQYF TGCGCCAGCAGCCAAACCAGGAGACTAGCGGCTACGAGCACAGATACGCAGTATTTT
TRBJ2-2 NA NA TRBV4-1 CASSQDMELATGELFF TGCGCCAGCAGCCAAGATATGGAACTGGCCACAGGGGAGCTGTTTTTT
TRBJ2-7 NA TRBD2 TRBV28 CASSPTSGRPALEQYF TGTGCCAGCAGTCCGACTAGCGGGAGGCCCGCCCTGGAGCAGTACTTC
TRBJ2-7 NA TRBD2 TRBV10-3 CAISEPGIGRSYEQYF TGTGCCATCAGTGAACCGGGAATCGGGAGGTCCTACGAGCAGTACTTC
TRBJ2-7 NA NA TRBV6-6 CATVHKAQGEQYF TGTGCCACGGTACATAAGGCTCAAGGGGAGCAGTACTTC
TRBJ2-2 NA NA TRBV5-1 CASSFGLPNTGELFF TGCGCCAGCAGCTTTGGACTCCCCAACACCGGGGAGCTGTTTTTT
TRBJ2-1 NA NA TRBV7-3 CASSYGGAGYNEQFF TGTGCCAGCAGCTATGGGGGAGCCGGATACAATGAGCAGTTCTTC
TRBJ2-5 NA NA TRBV27 CASSDPGETQYF TGTGCCAGCAGTGATCCAGGGGAGACCCAGTACTTC
TRBJ2-7 NA NA TRBV19 CASGPYAQYF TGTGCCAGTGGCCCCTACGCGCAGTACTTC
TRBJ2-3 NA NA TRBV28 CASSYGGLRGTDTQYF TGTGCCAGCAGCTACGGGGGCCTCCGTGGCACAGATACGCAGTATTTT
TRBJ2-2 NA NA TRBV14 CASSQAYTGELFF TGTGCCAGCAGCCAAGCGTACACCGGGGAGCTGTTTTTT
TRBJ1-5 NA NA TRBV28 CASSRDTYQPQHF TGTGCCAGCAGCCGGGACACCTATCAGCCCCAGCATTTT
TRBJ1-5 NA TRBD1 TRBV2 CASSTDRDNQPQHF TGTGCCAGCAGTACGGACAGGGACAATCAGCCCCAGCATTTT
TRBJ2-7 NA TRBD1 TRBV5-4 CASSLTGGEQYF TGTGCCAGCAGCTTGACAGGGGGCGAGCAGTACTTC
TRBJ2-5 NA TRBD1 TRBV11-2 CASSSTGVGETQYF TGTGCCAGCAGCTCCACAGGGGTGGGGGAGACCCAGTACTTC
TRBJ2-3 NA NA TRBV5-1 CASSTGGAASTDTQYF TGCGCCAGCAGCACGGGTGGGGCGGCTAGCACAGATACGCAGTATTTT
TRBJ2-7 NA TRBD2 TRBV11-2 CASSLNGPSGSYEQYF TGTGCCAGCAGCTTAAACGGGCCTAGCGGGAGTTACGAGCAGTACTTC
TRBJ2-5 NA TRBD2 TRBV12-5 CASGAGEETQYF TGTGCTAGTGGAGCGGGAGAAGAGACCCAGTACTTC
TRBJ2-1 many TRBD2 TRBV18 CASSLSSGRGAYNEQFF TGTGCCAGCTCACTATCTAGCGGGAGAGGTGCCTACAATGAGCAGTTCTTC
TRBJ2-3 NA TRBD2 TRBV6-5 CASSSSGMADTQYF TGTGCCAGCAGTTCTAGCGGGATGGCAGATACGCAGTATTTT
TRBJ2-2 NA TRBD1 TRBV7-8 CASSLLGGTANTGELFF TGTGCCAGCAGCTTACTAGGTGGGACAGCAAACACCGGGGAGCTGTTTTTT
TRBJ2-1 once NA TRBV18 CASSPPGRSSYNEQFF TGTGCCAGCTCACCACCGGGCCGAAGCTCCTACAATGAGCAGTTCTTC
TRBJ2-3 NA NA TRBV27 CASSPPRVATSTDTQYF TGTGCCAGCAGTCCCCCCCGGGTTGCTACTAGCACAGATACGCAGTATTTT
TRBJ2-6 few TRBD2 TRBV4-1 CASSPIRLAASSGANVLTF TGCGCCAGCAGCCCGATCCGACTAGCCGCTAGCTCTGGGGCCAACGTCCTGACTTTC
TRBJ1-2 NA TRBD1 TRBV19 CASSVQGDHYGYTF TGTGCCAGTAGCGTACAGGGGGACCACTATGGCTACACCTTC
TRBJ2-5 NA TRBD2 TRBV25-1 CASSDASGTGETQYF TGTGCCAGCAGTGATGCTAGCGGGACTGGGGAGACCCAGTACTTC
TRBJ2-5 few NA TRBV30 CAWNTRGETQYF TGTGCCTGGAATACTAGGGGAGAGACCCAGTACTTC
TRBJ2-2 NA NA TRBV5-4 CASSSPQGSNTGELFF TGTGCCAGCAGTTCTCCACAGGGATCCAACACCGGGGAGCTGTTTTTT
TRBJ2-1 NA NA TRBV4-1 CASSQVDLLYYNEQFF TGCGCCAGCAGCCAAGTAGATCTGCTTTATTACAATGAGCAGTTCTTC
TRBJ2-5 NA TRBD2 TRBV5-1 CASSSGTAGQTQYF TGCGCCAGCAGCAGCGGGACCGCCGGACAGACCCAGTACTTC
TRBJ2-7 NA NA TRBV18 CASSPKVESYEQYF TGTGCCAGCTCACCAAAGGTTGAGTCCTACGAGCAGTACTTC
TRBJ2-7 NA NA TRBV7-2 CASSLNAGAYEQYF TGTGCCAGCAGCTTAAACGCAGGGGCCTACGAGCAGTACTTC
TRBJ2-7 NA TRBD2 TRBV6-1 CASSASGLGYEQYF TGTGCCAGCAGTGCTTCCGGACTAGGCTACGAGCAGTACTTC
TRBJ2-3 NA NA TRBV18 CASSPGRSTDTQYF TGTGCCAGCTCACCAGGACGCAGCACAGATACGCAGTATTTT
TRBJ2-3 NA NA TRBV7-2 CASSSPSSDTQYF TGTGCCAGCAGCTCACCATCCTCAGATACGCAGTATTTT
TRBJ1-2 NA NA TRBV6-5 CASSYAGYYGYTF TGTGCCAGCAGTTACGCAGGTTACTATGGCTACACCTTC
TRBJ2-7 many TRBD1 TRBV13 CASSRRQGEREQYF TGTGCCAGCAGCAGAAGACAGGGGGAGAGAGAGCAGTACTTC
TRBJ2-5 NA TRBD2 TRBV29-1 CSVRGGQETQYF TGCAGCGTTCGGGGGGGCCAAGAGACCCAGTACTTC
TRBJ2-7 NA NA TRBV5-6 CASSSRDFFYEQYF TGTGCCAGCAGCAGCCGGGACTTTTTCTACGAGCAGTACTTC
TRBJ2-7 NA NA TRBV5-1 CASSLDWGAVIYEQYF TGCGCCAGCAGCTTGGATTGGGGGGCGGTGATATACGAGCAGTACTTC
TRBJ2-2 NA NA TRBV5-1 CASSLVDLSTGELFF TGCGCCAGCAGCTTGGTGGACTTGTCTACCGGGGAGCTGTTTTTT
TRBJ1-3 NA TRBD1 TRBV7-2 CASSLGTGTGNTIYF TGTGCCAGCAGCTTAGGGACAGGGACTGGAAACACCATATATTTT
TRBJ2-7 few TRBD1 TRBV14 CASSQGQGLDEQYF TGTGCCAGCAGCCAAGGACAGGGTTTGGACGAGCAGTACTTC
TRBJ2-2 NA NA TRBV29-1 CSVDTSFTGELFF TGCAGCGTCGATACTAGTTTCACCGGGGAGCTGTTTTTT
TRBJ1-2 NA NA TRBV29-1 CSGADTGYGYTF TGCAGCGGCGCTGACACGGGCTATGGCTACACCTTC
TRBJ1-1 NA NA TRBV29-1 CSVVRPRDEAFF TGCAGCGTTGTCAGGCCGCGGGACGAAGCTTTCTTT
TRBJ2-1 few NA TRBV10-3 CAISDGRRNEQFF TGTGCCATCAGCGATGGACGTCGCAATGAGCAGTTCTTC